The T cell receptor (beta chain) described here comes from a study of CD8 T cells in Susac syndrome. When the RNA was reverse transcribed, random hexamers were used with an input of roughly 0.5 to 1 ug. One entry per CDR3 protein results from TCRdb running MiXCR on the immunoSEQ multiplex PCR reads. The sample contains under 200,000 distinct CDR3 sequences, roughly 95% of which appear only once. Trimming took off 3 bases at V and 8 bases at J, with 11 bases between the two ends. Germline V gene sequence: CDR1 MDHEN, CDR2 SYDVKM. The CDR3 extends over 13 amino acids. The chain is built from TRBV28 and TRBJ2-1, with D unclear. The clonotype was recovered from a human donor with multiple sclerosis. Sequenced material: CD8+ T cells from PBMCs. The CDR3 region has the DNA TGTGCCAGCAGTTTGATGCAATGGGATGAGCAGTTCTTC. Amino acids: CASSLMQWDEQFF.